This is a list of T cell receptor beta chains from one sample in a study of blood T cell repertoires in COVID-19. Clones were sequenced by immunoSEQ multiplex PCR, and TCRdb holds only the in-frame ones, with some missing. Among about 260,000 clones, 85% to 90% were seen once, and the ten largest hold roughly 10%. Sample: peripheral blood. Receptor source: a woman between 25 and 40 years old with COVID-19, enrolled during active disease. Both conserved end residues are part of each CDR3. The order of the fields is clone size, V gene, J gene, D gene, CDR3 protein, CDR3 DNA. A D gene is named only where the DNA matches it firmly. Only part of the rows carry a size: once, few, many, or a class if the clone is expanded.

.	TRBV7-2	TRBJ2-3	TRBD1	CASSLRGQITDTQYF	TGTGCCAGCAGCTTAAGGGGGCAAATCACAGATACGCAGTATTTT
once	TRBV1	TRBJ1-1	.	CTSSGHSERDTAFF	TGCACCAGCAGCGGACACAGCGAACGTGATACAGCTTTCTTT
.	TRBV27	TRBJ1-2	TRBD1	CASSFSPRAGGTYGYTF	TGTGCCAGCAGTTTCTCCCCACGAGCAGGGGGTACGTATGGCTACACCTTC
.	TRBV5-1	TRBJ2-2	.	CASSLSGNTGELFF	TGCGCCAGCAGCTTGTCGGGGAACACCGGGGAGCTGTTTTTT
.	TRBV19	TRBJ2-7	TRBD2	CASSALSGRALYEQYF	TGTGCCAGTAGTGCCCTCAGCGGGAGGGCCCTCTACGAGCAGTACTTC
.	TRBV28	TRBJ1-1	.	CASSLSGAWTEAFF	TGTGCCAGCAGTTTATCAGGGGCTTGGACTGAAGCTTTCTTT
.	TRBV27	TRBJ2-5	TRBD1	CASSFLGQAEETQYF	TGTGCCAGCAGTTTCCTGGGACAGGCAGAAGAGACCCAGTACTTC
once	TRBV11-2	TRBJ1-3	.	CASSPLYSGNTIYF	TGTGCCAGCAGCCCCCTCTACTCTGGAAACACCATATATTTT
.	TRBV7-3	TRBJ1-1	TRBD1	CASSKQGTNTEAFF	TGTGCCAGCAGCAAACAGGGGACGAACACTGAAGCTTTCTTT
.	TRBV4-3	TRBJ2-3	TRBD1	CASSLDYGTGASSTDTQYF	TGCGCCAGCAGCCTAGACTACGGGACAGGGGCCTCGAGCACAGATACGCAGTATTTT
.	TRBV5-4	TRBJ2-2	TRBD1	CASSLGQGTGELFF	TGTGCCAGCAGCTTGGGACAGGGCACCGGGGAGCTGTTTTTT
.	TRBV10-3	TRBJ1-2	TRBD1	CAIRGTGKNYGYTF	TGTGCCATCAGGGGGACAGGGAAGAACTATGGCTACACCTTC
few	TRBV4-3	TRBJ1-2	.	CASSQQVRQEEGYTF	TGCGCCAGCAGCCAACAAGTACGACAGGAGGAAGGCTACACCTTC
.	TRBV6-7	TRBJ1-1	TRBD1	CASDPGTGDTEAFF	TGTGCCAGCGATCCCGGGACAGGGGACACTGAAGCTTTCTTT
.	TRBV28	TRBJ1-6	TRBD1	CASSWTGDNSPLHF	TGTGCCAGCAGTTGGACAGGGGACAATTCACCCCTCCACTTT
many	TRBV6-4	TRBJ2-6	.	CASSDAGLPGANVLTF	TGTGCCAGCAGTGATGCGGGGCTCCCTGGGGCCAACGTCCTGACTTTC
.	TRBV5-1	TRBJ2-7	TRBD2	CASSLEASGTYEQYF	TGCGCCAGCAGCTTGGAGGCTAGCGGAACCTACGAGCAGTACTTC
once	TRBV2	TRBJ2-5	TRBD1	CASSERQGIVVGTQYF	TGTGCCAGCAGTGAGAGACAGGGGATAGTGGTAGGGACCCAGTACTTC
once	TRBV28	TRBJ2-7	.	CASSLMRPPYEQYF	TGTGCCAGCAGTCTCATGAGGCCCCCCTACGAGCAGTACTTC
.	TRBV19	TRBJ2-3	.	CASSIGLLTDTQYF	TGTGCCAGTAGTATTGGACTTCTCACAGATACGCAGTATTTT
.	TRBV15	TRBJ2-7	.	CATSGQQAASYEQYF	TGTGCCACCAGCGGCCAACAGGCAGCAAGCTACGAGCAGTACTTC
.	TRBV6-6	TRBJ2-1	TRBD1	CASSSGTGWSYNEQFF	TGTGCCAGCAGTTCTGGGACAGGGTGGTCCTACAATGAGCAGTTCTTC
.	TRBV5-1	TRBJ2-5	.	CASSLGHSGTQETQYF	TGCGCCAGCAGCTTGGGCCACAGCGGGACACAAGAGACCCAGTACTTC
.	TRBV21-1	TRBJ1-2	.	CASSLRQGTFNFYGYTF	TGTGCCAGCAGCCTTCGACAGGGAACCTTCAATTTTTATGGCTACACCTTC
.	TRBV29-1	TRBJ2-5	TRBD1	CSVLGQGGETQYF	TGCAGCGTGTTGGGACAGGGGGGGGAGACCCAGTACTTC
.	TRBV3-1/TRBV3-2	TRBJ2-7	.	CASSQDQFFHEQYF	TGTGCCAGCAGCCAAGACCAGTTCTTCCACGAGCAGTACTTC
few	TRBV20-1	TRBJ2-1	.	CSAVYNEQFF	TGCAGTGCCGTTTACAATGAGCAGTTCTTC
.	TRBV4-1	TRBJ2-7	TRBD1	CASSRGQGYEQYF	TGCGCCAGCAGCCGGGGACAGGGGTATGAGCAGTACTTC
.	TRBV15	TRBJ1-3	.	CATSREGRAKGLSGNTIYF	TGTGCCACCAGCAGAGAAGGCAGGGCCAAGGGTCTCTCTGGAAACACCATATATTTT
.	TRBV7-2	TRBJ1-4	.	CASSSDRGGGRGKLFF	TGTGCCAGCAGCTCGGATAGAGGGGGGGGGCGAGGAAAACTGTTTTTT
.	TRBV7-2	TRBJ2-7	TRBD2	CASSYTSGRSYEQYF	TGTGCCAGCAGCTACACCAGCGGGAGGTCCTACGAGCAGTACTTC
.	TRBV24-1	TRBJ2-1	.	CATSAQGYNEQFF	TGTGCCACCAGTGCGCAGGGGTACAATGAGCAGTTCTTC
.	TRBV30	TRBJ2-7	TRBD2	CAWSAQLAGGLEQYF	TGTGCCTGGAGTGCCCAACTAGCGGGAGGACTCGAGCAGTACTTC
.	TRBV6-6	TRBJ1-6	.	CASSYSGAVSPLHF	TGTGCCAGCAGTTACTCAGGGGCAGTATCACCCCTCCACTTT
.	TRBV6-1	TRBJ2-4	.	CASRETAPKNIQYF	TGTGCCAGCAGGGAAACAGCCCCCAAAAACATTCAGTACTTC
.	TRBV4-3	TRBJ2-1	TRBD2	CASSQGGSPNYNEQFF	TGCGCCAGCAGCCAAGGCGGGAGCCCTAACTACAATGAGCAGTTCTTC
.	TRBV19	TRBJ2-2	TRBD1	CASSTRDRNTGELFF	TGTGCCAGTAGTACAAGGGACAGGAACACCGGGGAGCTGTTTTTT
.	TRBV7-8	TRBJ2-7	.	CASSFGGWSGNYEQYF	TGTGCCAGCAGCTTTGGAGGGTGGAGCGGAAACTACGAGCAGTACTTC
.	TRBV9	TRBJ2-1	.	CASSVAIQRLYNEQFF	TGTGCCAGCAGCGTAGCTATCCAGCGGTTATACAATGAGCAGTTCTTC
once	TRBV7-2	TRBJ1-6	.	CASSVRGGSNNSPLHF	TGTGCCAGCAGCGTCCGGGGGGGGTCGAATAATTCACCCCTCCACTTT
.	TRBV5-6	TRBJ1-1	.	CASSLQLSTEAFF	TGTGCCAGCAGCTTGCAGTTAAGCACTGAAGCTTTCTTT
once	TRBV13	TRBJ2-7	TRBD2	CASSSSGRALYEQYF	TGTGCCAGCAGCTCCAGCGGGAGGGCCCTCTACGAGCAGTACTTC
.	TRBV10-1	TRBJ2-1	.	CASSEPGQTGRFF	TGCGCCAGCAGTGAGCCCGGACAAACCGGGCGGTTCTTC
few	TRBV5-4	TRBJ1-5	TRBD1	CASSLQGGNQPQHF	TGTGCCAGCAGCCTACAGGGGGGCAATCAGCCCCAGCATTTT
.	TRBV14	TRBJ2-5	TRBD2	CASSQDLGLAGAGETQYF	TGTGCCAGCAGCCAAGATTTGGGACTAGCGGGAGCCGGGGAGACCCAGTACTTC
.	TRBV11-2	TRBJ1-5	.	CASSLEAGQTQPQHF	TGTGCCAGCAGCTTAGAGGCAGGACAGACTCAGCCCCAGCATTTT
.	TRBV3-1/TRBV3-2	TRBJ1-4	.	CASSQDGAAELFF	TGTGCCAGCAGCCAAGATGGGGCGGCGGAACTGTTTTTT
.	TRBV15	TRBJ2-4	TRBD2	CATSREVAGLNIQYF	TGTGCCACCAGCAGAGAGGTAGCGGGCTTAAACATTCAGTACTTC
few	TRBV6-6	TRBJ1-5	TRBD1	CASSPTDRGSFNQPQHF	TGTGCCAGCAGTCCCACGGACAGGGGGTCCTTCAATCAGCCCCAGCATTTT
once	TRBV15	TRBJ2-5	.	CATSPRQGMQETQYF	TGTGCCACCAGCCCCCGGCAGGGGATGCAGGAGACCCAGTACTTC
.	TRBV11-3	TRBJ2-5	.	CASSLGGSRDQETQYF	TGTGCCAGCAGCTTAGGAGGATCCAGGGATCAAGAGACCCAGTACTTC
.	TRBV9	TRBJ1-5	TRBD1	CASSPGQDSNQPQHF	TGTGCCAGCAGCCCGGGACAGGATAGCAATCAGCCCCAGCATTTT
.	TRBV2	TRBJ1-4	.	CASSVENEKLFF	TGTGCCAGCAGTGTCGAGAATGAAAAACTGTTTTTT
.	TRBV11-3	TRBJ2-5	.	CASSFSRQGEEETQYF	TGTGCCAGCAGCTTTAGTCGGCAGGGGGAGGAAGAGACCCAGTACTTC
.	TRBV20-1	TRBJ1-1	.	CSASLGAPNTEAFF	TGCAGTGCTAGTCTGGGGGCTCCGAACACTGAAGCTTTCTTT